This passage covers 13 T cell receptor beta chains from one sample sequenced in a study of shared clonotypes between healthy human individuals. Generated by immunoSEQ multiplex PCR, the TCRdb table keeps only in-frame clones and is missing some. The table records roughly 1 million clones, about 75% of them present only once. Material: memory CD4+ T cells sorted from blood. Subset of the sample: CD45RA-negative fraction. The receptors were gathered from a man aged 18 to 35 in good health.

The chain carries TRBV7-9 and TRBJ2-7, with 11 bases aligning to TRBD1. The ends lost 5 bases at V and 5 bases at J; junction bases unmatched: 14. The CDR3 has 17 residues. Germline lookup yields CDR1 SEHNR and CDR2 FQNEAQ (reference sequence). The CDR3 is CASSRGGGQGARHEQYF. CDR3 coding DNA: TGTGCCAGCAGCCGAGGGGGAGGACAGGGGGCTAGGCACGAGCAGTACTTC.

This chain connects TRBV5-1 to TRBJ2-1; 16 bases line up with TRBD2. Germline trimming cut 3 bases from V and 8 bases from J; bases unmatched to any gene: 17. CDR1 SGHRS and CDR2 YFSETQ come from the germline V gene. The CDR3 covers 20 residues. CDR3 residues: CASSSPPGLAGGGTTDEQFF. DNA of the CDR3: TGCGCCAGCAGCTCGCCACCGGGACTAGCGGGAGGGGGTACAACGGATGAGCAGTTCTTC.

The J gene is TRBJ2-3, the V gene TRBV9; 11 bases agree with TRBD1. The CDR3 runs to 18 residues. The germline gives CDR1 SGDLS, CDR2 YYNGEE. The ends lost 4 bases at V and 5 bases at J; junction bases unmatched: 15. The DNA for the CDR3 is TGTGCCAGCAGCTCACCCCCTGGACAGGGGGCTAGGCAAGATACGCAGTATTTT. Translated: CASSSPPGQGARQDTQYF. Supplemented by reference TRBV9 and TRBJ2-3, the full variable domain reads DSGVTQTPKHLITATGQRVTLRCSPRSGDLSVYWYQQSLDQGLQFLIQYYNGEERAKGNILERFSAQQFPDLHSELNLSSLELGDSALYFCASSSPPGQGARQDTQYFGPGTRLTVL.

The rearrangement joins TRBV2 to TRBJ2-3; TRBD2 matches at 7 bases. V shed 4 bases, J shed 0 bases, and the junction held 10 bases outside the gene matches. This CDR3 has 17 amino acids. CDR1 and CDR2 (germline): SNHLY, FYNNEI. CDR3 sequence (DNA): TGTGCCAGCAGTGTTCAGCGGGATTGGCCTAGCACAGATACGCAGTATTTT. Translated, it gives CASSVQRDWPSTDTQYF.

The chain couples TRBV6-1 to TRBJ1-4, with D possibly being TRBD1 (5 bases). V was shortened by 4 bases and J by 8 bases, with 14 bases between the two germline ends. CDR1 and CDR2 from the germline V gene are MNHNS and SASEGT. The CDR3 covers 14 residues. The CDR3 region is CASSATSRGEKLFF. CDR3 DNA sequence: TGTGCCAGCAGTGCTACCTCCCGGGGGGAAAAACTGTTTTTT.

J is TRBJ2-2 and V is TRBV7-3; TRBD1 might be the D (6 bases). V was shortened by 1 base and J by 4 bases, with 7 bases between the two germline ends. CDR1 SGHTA and CDR2 FQGTGA come from the germline V gene. This CDR3 spans 14 amino acids. The CDR3 loop is CASSLSRGTGELFF. CDR3 in DNA: TGTGCCAGCAGCTTAAGCAGGGGCACCGGGGAGCTGTTTTTT.

The CDR3 region is CASSPLASKETQYF. The CDR3 DNA reads as TGTGCCAGCTCACCATTGGCCTCGAAAGAGACCCAGTACTTC. J is TRBJ2-5 and V is TRBV18; D remains unclear. Germline V lookup: CDR1 KGHSH, CDR2 LQKENI. This CDR3 is 14 amino acids long. The V end lost 2 bases, the J end lost 3 bases, and 10 bases lay between the germline ends.

CDR3 loop: CASSISGQGKGEQYF. CDR3 DNA: TGTGCCAGTAGTATCAGCGGACAGGGGAAGGGAGAGCAGTACTTC. The rearrangement joins TRBV19 to TRBJ2-7; 9 bases are shared with TRBD1. Germline V gene data show CDR1 as LNHDA and CDR2 as SQIVND (reference sequence). V dropped 3 bases and J dropped 7; count of bases not matched to a gene: 10. CDR3 length: 15 amino acids.

For the CDR3, the DNA is TGCGCCAGCAGCTTGGACGCGGGGACCCAGTACTTC. It is translated as CASSLDAGTQYF. The V gene is TRBV5-1, the J gene TRBJ2-5; the D gene is possibly TRBD2 (5 bases). Germline CDR1 SGHRS, CDR2 YFSETQ. Trimming took 0 bases from V and 7 from J, leaving 7 bases between them. This CDR3 spans 12 amino acids.

The rearrangement uses TRBV11-2 and TRBJ2-3; possibly TRBD1 for D (5 bases). Deletions cut 5 bases from V and 9 bases from J, with 24 bases between. This CDR3 is built from 16 residues. Germline V gene data show CDR1 as SGHAT and CDR2 as FQNNGV. The CDR3 bases are TGTGCCAGCAGCACGCCCTCTACCTGGACAATTAAGACGCAGTATTTT. Translated: CASSTPSTWTIKTQYF.

This chain joins TRBV6-5 and TRBJ2-3; D ambiguous. The V end was cut by 6 bases, the J end by 14 bases, with 18 bases between. This CDR3 comprises 12 residues. The germline CDR1 and CDR2 sequences are MNHEY and SVGAGI. The CDR3 region is CASSSPALQRYF. CDR3 coding DNA: TGTGCCAGCAGCTCCCCCGCACTGCAGAGGTATTTT.

The chain couples TRBV10-3 to TRBJ2-2, with a tentative D call TRBD2 (6 bases). The CDR3 is 13 residues long. V was shortened by 9 bases and J by 3 bases, with 11 bases between the two germline ends. CDR1 is ENHRY and CDR2 is SYGVKD in the germline V gene. CDR3 bases: TGTGCCATTGGGGAGGCATACACCGGGGAGCTGTTTTTT. Protein: CAIGEAYTGELFF.

The sample holds a few counts of this clone. This chain links TRBV30 with TRBJ1-1; D may be TRBD1 (5 bases). CDR3 size: 13 residues. In germline, CDR1 is GTSNPN, CDR2 SVGIG (reference sequence). V was shortened by 8 bases and J by 5 bases, with 18 bases between the two germline ends. The CDR3 protein is CARREGTGTEAFF. CDR3 sequence (DNA): TGTGCCCGAAGGGAAGGGACGGGGACTGAAGCTTTCTTT.